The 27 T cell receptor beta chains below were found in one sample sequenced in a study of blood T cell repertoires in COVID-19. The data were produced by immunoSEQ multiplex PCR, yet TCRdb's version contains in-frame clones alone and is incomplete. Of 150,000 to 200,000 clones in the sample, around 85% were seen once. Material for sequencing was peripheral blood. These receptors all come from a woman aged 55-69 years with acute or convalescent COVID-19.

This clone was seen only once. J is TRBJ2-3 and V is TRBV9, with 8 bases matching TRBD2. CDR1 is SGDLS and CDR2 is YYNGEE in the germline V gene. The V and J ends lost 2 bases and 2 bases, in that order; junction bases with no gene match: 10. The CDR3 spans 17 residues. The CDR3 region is CASSVSVGLAPTDTQYF. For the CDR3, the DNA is TGTGCCAGCAGCGTTAGCGTTGGACTAGCCCCCACAGATACGCAGTATTTT. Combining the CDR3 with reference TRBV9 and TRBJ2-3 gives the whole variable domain DSGVTQTPKHLITATGQRVTLRCSPRSGDLSVYWYQQSLDQGLQFLIQYYNGEERAKGNILERFSAQQFPDLHSELNLSSLELGDSALYFCASSVSVGLAPTDTQYFGPGTRLTVL.

CDR3 protein: CASTISPGTGNTEAFF. The CDR3 nucleotides are TGTGCCAGCACCATTTCACCCGGGACAGGGAACACTGAAGCTTTCTTT. The chain combines TRBV3-1 (or the pseudogene TRBV3-2) with TRBJ1-1; 8 bases agree with TRBD1. The length of the CDR3 is 16 residues. V lost 7 bases to trimming and J lost 1 base; unmatched junction nucleotides: 11. Germline V gene lookup returns CDR1 LGHDT and CDR2 YNNKEL (reference sequence).

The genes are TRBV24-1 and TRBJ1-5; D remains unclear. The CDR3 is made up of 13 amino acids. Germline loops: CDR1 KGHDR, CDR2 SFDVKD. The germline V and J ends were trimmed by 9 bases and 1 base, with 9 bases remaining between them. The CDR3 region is CATAGLSNQPQHF. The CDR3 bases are TGTGCCACCGCTGGACTCAGCAATCAGCCCCAGCATTTT.

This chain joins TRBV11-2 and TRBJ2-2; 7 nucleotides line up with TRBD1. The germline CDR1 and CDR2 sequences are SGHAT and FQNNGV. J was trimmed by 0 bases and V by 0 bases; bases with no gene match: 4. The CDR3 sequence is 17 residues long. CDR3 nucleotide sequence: TGTGCCAGCAGCTTAGAACCGACAGGGCCGAACACCGGGGAGCTGTTTTTT. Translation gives CASSLEPTGPNTGELFF. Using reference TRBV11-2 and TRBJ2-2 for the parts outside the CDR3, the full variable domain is EAGVAQSPRYKIIEKRQSVAFWCNPISGHATLYWYQQILGQGPKLLIQFQNNGVVDDSQLPKDRFSAERLKGVDSTLKIQPAKLEDSAVYLCASSLEPTGPNTGELFFGEGSRLTVL.

CDR3 loop: CASSVTGVGEKLFF. Here the CDR3 DNA reads TGTGCCAGTAGTGTAACAGGGGTGGGTGAAAAACTGTTTTTT. The chain uses TRBV19 and TRBJ1-4; 7 bases fit TRBD1. Germline V lookup: CDR1 LNHDA, CDR2 SQIVND (reference sequence). The CDR3 totals 14 residues. Losses at the gene ends were 5 bases for V and 7 bases for J; bases not matched to a gene: 7.

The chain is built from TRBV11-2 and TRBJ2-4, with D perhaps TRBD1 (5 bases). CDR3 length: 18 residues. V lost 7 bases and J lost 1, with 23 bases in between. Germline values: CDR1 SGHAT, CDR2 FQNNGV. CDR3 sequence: CASTEGLLTATAKNIQYF. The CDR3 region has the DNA TGTGCCAGCACCGAAGGGTTGTTGACAGCAACGGCCAAAAACATTCAGTACTTC.

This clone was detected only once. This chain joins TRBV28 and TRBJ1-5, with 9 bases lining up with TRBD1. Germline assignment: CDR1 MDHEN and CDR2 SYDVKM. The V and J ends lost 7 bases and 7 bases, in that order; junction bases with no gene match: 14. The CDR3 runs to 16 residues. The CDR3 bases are TGTGCCAGCACGAAGAAAGCGGGACAGGGTTACCAGCCCCAGCATTTT. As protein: CASTKKAGQGYQPQHF.

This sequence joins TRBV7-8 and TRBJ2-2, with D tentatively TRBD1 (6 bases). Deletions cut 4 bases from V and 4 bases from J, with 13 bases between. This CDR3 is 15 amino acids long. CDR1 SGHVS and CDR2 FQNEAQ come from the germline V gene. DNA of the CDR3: TGTGCCAGCAGCTCAGACAGGCAAGTCACCGGGGAGCTGTTTTTT. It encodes CASSSDRQVTGELFF.

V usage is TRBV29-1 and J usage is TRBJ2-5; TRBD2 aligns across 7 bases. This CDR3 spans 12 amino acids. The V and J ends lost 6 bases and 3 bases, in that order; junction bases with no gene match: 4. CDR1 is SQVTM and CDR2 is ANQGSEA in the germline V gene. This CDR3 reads CSVLGGEETQYF. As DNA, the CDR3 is TGCAGCGTCCTGGGGGGGGAAGAGACCCAGTACTTC.

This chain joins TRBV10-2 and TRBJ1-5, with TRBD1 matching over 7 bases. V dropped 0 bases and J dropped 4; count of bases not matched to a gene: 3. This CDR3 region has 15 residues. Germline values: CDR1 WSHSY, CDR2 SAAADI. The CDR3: CASSESGTANQPQHF. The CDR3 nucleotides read TGCGCCAGCAGTGAGTCCGGGACAGCGAATCAGCCCCAGCATTTT.

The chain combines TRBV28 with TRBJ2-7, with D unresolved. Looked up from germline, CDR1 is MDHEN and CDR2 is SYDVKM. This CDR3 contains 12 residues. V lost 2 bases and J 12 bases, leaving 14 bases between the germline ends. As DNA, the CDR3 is TGTGCCAGCAGTTTACCAGGTCTGGTTGGGTACTTC. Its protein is CASSLPGLVGYF.

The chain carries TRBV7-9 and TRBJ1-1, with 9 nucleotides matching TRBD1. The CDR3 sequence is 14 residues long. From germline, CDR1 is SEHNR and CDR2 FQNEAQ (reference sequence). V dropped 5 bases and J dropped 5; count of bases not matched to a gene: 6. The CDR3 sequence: CASSQGQGITEAFF. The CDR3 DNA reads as TGTGCCAGCAGCCAGGGACAGGGAATAACTGAAGCTTTCTTT.

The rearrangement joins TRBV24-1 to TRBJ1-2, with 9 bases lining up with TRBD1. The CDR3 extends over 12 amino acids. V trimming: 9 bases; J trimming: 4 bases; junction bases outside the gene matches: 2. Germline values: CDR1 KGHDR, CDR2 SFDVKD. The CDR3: CATSTGGYGYTF. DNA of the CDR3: TGTGCCACCTCGACAGGGGGCTATGGCTACACCTTC.

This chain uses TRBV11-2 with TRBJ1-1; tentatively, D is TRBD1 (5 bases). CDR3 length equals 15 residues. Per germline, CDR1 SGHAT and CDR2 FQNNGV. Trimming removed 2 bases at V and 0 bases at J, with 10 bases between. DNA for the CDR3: TGTGCCAGCAGCTTATCGGCGGGGCTGAACACTGAAGCTTTCTTT. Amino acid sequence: CASSLSAGLNTEAFF.

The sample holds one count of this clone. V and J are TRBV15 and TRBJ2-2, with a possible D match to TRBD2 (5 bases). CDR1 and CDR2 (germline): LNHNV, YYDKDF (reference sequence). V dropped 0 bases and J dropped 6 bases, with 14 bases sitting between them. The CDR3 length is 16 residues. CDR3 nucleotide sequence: TGTGCCACCAGCAGAGAGGTAGCGTTAAGGGCCGGGGAGCTGTTTTTT. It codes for CATSREVALRAGELFF.

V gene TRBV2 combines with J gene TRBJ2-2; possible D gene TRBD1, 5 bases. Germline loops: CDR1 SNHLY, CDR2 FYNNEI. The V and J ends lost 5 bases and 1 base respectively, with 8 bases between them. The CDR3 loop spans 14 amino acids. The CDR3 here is CASSPDRNTGELFF. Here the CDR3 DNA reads TGTGCCAGCAGTCCCGACAGGAACACCGGGGAGCTGTTTTTT.

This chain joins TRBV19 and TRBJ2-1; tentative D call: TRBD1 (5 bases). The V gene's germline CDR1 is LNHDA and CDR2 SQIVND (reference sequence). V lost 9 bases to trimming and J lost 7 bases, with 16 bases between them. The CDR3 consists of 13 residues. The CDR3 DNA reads TGTGCCAGCGAGCCCACAGGTTCGAATGAGCAGTTCTTC. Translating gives CASEPTGSNEQFF.

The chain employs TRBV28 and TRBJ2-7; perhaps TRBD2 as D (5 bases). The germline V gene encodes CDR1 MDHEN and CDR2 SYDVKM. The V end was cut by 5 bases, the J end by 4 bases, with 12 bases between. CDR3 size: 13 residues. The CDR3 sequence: CASSHNGGYEQYV. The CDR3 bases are TGTGCCAGCAGTCACAACGGCGGGTACGAGCAGTACGTC.

The CDR3 coding sequence is TGCGCCAGCAGCCAGGGACAGCCCGGGTATGGCTACACCTTC. Translated: CASSQGQPGYGYTF. The chain is built from TRBV5-1 and TRBJ1-2; 7 nucleotides agree with TRBD1. CDR3 length: 14 residues. V gave up 4 bases and J gave up 5 bases; unmatched junction bases: 8. Germline V lookup: CDR1 SGHRS, CDR2 YFSETQ.

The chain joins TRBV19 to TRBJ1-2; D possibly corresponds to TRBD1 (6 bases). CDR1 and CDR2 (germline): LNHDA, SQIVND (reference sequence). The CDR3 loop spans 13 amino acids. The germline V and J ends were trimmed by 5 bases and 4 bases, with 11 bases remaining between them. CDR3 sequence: CASSPDSVYGYTF. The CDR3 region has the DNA TGTGCCAGTAGTCCGGACAGCGTCTATGGCTACACCTTC.

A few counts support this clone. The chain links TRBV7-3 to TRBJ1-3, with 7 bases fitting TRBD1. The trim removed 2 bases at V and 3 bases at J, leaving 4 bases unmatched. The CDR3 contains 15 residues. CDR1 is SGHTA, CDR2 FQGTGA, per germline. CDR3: CASSLGTAFGNTIYF. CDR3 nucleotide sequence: TGTGCCAGCAGCTTAGGGACAGCCTTTGGAAACACCATATATTTT.

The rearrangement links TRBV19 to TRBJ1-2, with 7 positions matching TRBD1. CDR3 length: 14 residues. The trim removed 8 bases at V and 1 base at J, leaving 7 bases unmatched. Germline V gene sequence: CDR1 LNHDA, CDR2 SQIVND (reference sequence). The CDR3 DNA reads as TGTGCCAGTTCAGCCGGGACAGTTAACTATGGCTACACCTTC. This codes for CASSAGTVNYGYTF.

The CDR3 region is CASSLGRDGYTF. CDR3 coding DNA: TGTGCCAGCAGCTTAGGCAGGGATGGCTACACCTTC. This chain uses TRBV11-2 with TRBJ1-2; D is possibly TRBD1 (5 bases). Germline loops: CDR1 SGHAT, CDR2 FQNNGV. Trimming took off 1 base at V and 6 bases at J, with 6 bases between the two ends. The CDR3 consists of 12 residues.

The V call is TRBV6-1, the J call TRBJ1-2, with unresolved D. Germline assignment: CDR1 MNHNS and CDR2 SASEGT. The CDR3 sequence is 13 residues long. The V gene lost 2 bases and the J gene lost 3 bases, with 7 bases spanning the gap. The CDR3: CASSEYPHYGYTF. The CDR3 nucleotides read TGTGCCAGCAGTGAATATCCCCACTATGGCTACACCTTC.

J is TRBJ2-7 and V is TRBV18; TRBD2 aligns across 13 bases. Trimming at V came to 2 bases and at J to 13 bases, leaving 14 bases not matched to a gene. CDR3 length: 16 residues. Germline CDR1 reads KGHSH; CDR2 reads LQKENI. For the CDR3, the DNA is TGTGCCAGCTCACCAGGAAGGGGCTTGACTAGCGGGAGGATCTACGTC. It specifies CASSPGRGLTSGRIYV.

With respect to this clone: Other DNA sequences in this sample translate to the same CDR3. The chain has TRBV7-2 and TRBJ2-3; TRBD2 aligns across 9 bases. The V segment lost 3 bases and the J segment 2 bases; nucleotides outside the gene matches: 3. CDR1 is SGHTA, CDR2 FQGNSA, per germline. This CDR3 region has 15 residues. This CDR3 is CASSLGLAYTDTQYF. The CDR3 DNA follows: TGTGCCAGCAGCTTGGGACTAGCATACACAGATACGCAGTATTTT.

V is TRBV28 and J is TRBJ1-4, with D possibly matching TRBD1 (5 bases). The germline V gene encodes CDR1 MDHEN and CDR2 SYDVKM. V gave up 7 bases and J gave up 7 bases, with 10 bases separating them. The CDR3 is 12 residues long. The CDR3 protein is CASTPGGEKLFF. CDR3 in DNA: TGTGCCAGCACCCCCGGGGGTGAAAAACTGTTTTTT.